This T cell receptor (beta chain) was sequenced for a study of radiation and T cells in renal cell carcinoma. Study observations and caveats: Compared with controls, irradiated tumors had more, larger dominant CDR3 motifs. From baseline, blood top tumor clonotypes peaked at 2 weeks post-radiation.

CDR3 length equals 11 residues. CDR1 SNHLY and CDR2 FYNNEI come from the germline V gene. Trimming took 8 bases from V and 0 from J, leaving 5 bases between them. Clones were read by immunoSEQ multiplex PCR, and TCRdb kept only the in-frame ones, dropping some. The sample shows under 20,000 clones, around two thirds of them seen only once. To note about this clone: The antigen is undetermined.

Treatment noted: 15 Gy SBRT to primary tumor, nephrectomy 4 weeks later. Nephrectomy followed 15 Gy stereotactic body radiation by 4 weeks. The gene calls are TRBV2 and TRBJ2-7, with unresolved D. The sequences come from tumor tissue, collected from a patient whose treatment included radiotherapy and nephrectomy. The sequence was collected from an older woman with renal cell carcinoma. CDR3 nucleotides: TGTGCCAGCGCGGACTCCTACGAGCAGTACTTC. Translated: CASADSYEQYF.